This TCR beta chain was found in a study of PD-1 blockade in classical Hodgkin lymphoma. Study background: Nivolumab dosing for patients was 3 mg/kg, administered intravenously every 2 weeks.

This table comes from immunoSEQ multiplex PCR, and its TCRdb copy is limited to in-frame clones, with some not included. Altogether 49,000 or so clones are present, around three quarters being singletons, with the ten largest covering roughly 20%. The study's findings and limits: TCR diversity in CD4+, not CD8+, cells rose significantly by C4D1. The baseline diversity of complete responders showed similarity to that of newly diagnosed patients.

The patients all showed relapse after autologous stem cell transplantation, while their brentuximab vedotin exposure varied. The study recorded best responses of complete response, partial response or progressive disease. A single count supports this clone. Its antigen is undetermined. CDR3 size: 15 residues. Germline CDR1 and CDR2: SGHRS and YFSETQ. The V gene lost 0 bases and the J gene lost 4 bases, with 11 bases spanning the gap. The sequence came from a human donor with classical Hodgkin lymphoma. J is TRBJ2-4 and V is TRBV5-1; a possible D gene is TRBD1 (6 bases). The sample in question was peripheral blood mononuclear cells (PBMCs), obtained before the second cycle of nivolumab. The CDR3: CASSLGGQGKNIQYF. The CDR3 DNA reads TGCGCCAGCAGCTTGGGTGGGCAGGGGAAAAACATTCAGTACTTC.